This paragraph reports one T cell receptor (beta chain). The protocol was immunoSEQ multiplex PCR, while the TCRdb copy is restricted to in-frame clones and leaves out a portion. The sample includes roughly 250,000 clones, 84% seen only once; the top ten take less than 2%. These data come from a study of blood T cell repertoires in COVID-19. The germline CDR1 and CDR2 sequences are MNHEY and SVGAGI. The CDR3 covers 13 residues. The V end was cut by 4 bases, the J end by 7 bases, with 11 bases between. The TCR was taken from a woman aged 40 to 49 who had recovered from COVID-19. The gene calls are TRBV6-5 and TRBJ1-3; D gene unclear. The sample consisted of peripheral blood. The CDR3 DNA reads as TGTGCCAGCAGTTCCCCCGGAGCTAACACCATATATTTT. Amino acid sequence: CASSSPGANTIYF.